Below are 15 T cell receptor beta chains sequenced from a single sample in a study of response to subunit inactivated influenza vaccine (dated by TCRdb to about 2018). The library was obtained by RT-PCR. The listed sequencing device is Illumina HiSeq 2500. The public reads were reprocessed in TCRdb via fastp at Q25 and MiXCR, keeping in-frame beta chains. CDR3 protein duplicates are merged, each entry listing the most common genes and DNA. The sample table holds around 850,000 distinct CDR3 sequences, of which around 20% were seen once. Clones ranked in the top ten supply 11% of the sample. The material sequenced was PBMCs from blood, taken roughly 5 days after vaccination. The origin of the receptors is a man in his fifties or sixties who received an inactivated influenza vaccine. Donor details come from another sample of the same person, matched by shared clones.

This clonotype has more than one count but fewer than ten. V is TRBV11-2 and J is TRBJ2-3; D gene unclear. The CDR3 is made up of 14 amino acids. The V gene lost 5 bases and the J gene lost 4 bases, with 13 bases spanning the gap. The germline V gene encodes CDR1 SGHAT and CDR2 FQNNGV. The CDR3 nucleotides are TGTGCCAGCAGCCCCGTCAGGAACCCAGATACGCAGTATTTT. Translation: CASSPVRNPDTQYF. The variable domain in full, completed from reference TRBV11-2 and TRBJ2-3, reads EAGVAQSPRYKIIEKRQSVAFWCNPISGHATLYWYQQILGQGPKLLIQFQNNGVVDDSQLPKDRFSAERLKGVDSTLKIQPAKLEDSAVYLCASSPVRNPDTQYFGPGTRLTVL.

The sample holds a few counts of this clonotype. This chain uses TRBV6-1 with TRBJ2-5; perhaps TRBD2 as D (6 bases). Germline lookup yields CDR1 MNHNS and CDR2 SASEGT. This CDR3 is 14 amino acids long. The germline V and J ends were trimmed by 6 bases and 4 bases, with 15 bases remaining between them. The CDR3 nucleotides read TGTGCCAGCAGCCGACGCGGAGGGGCAGAGACCCAGTACTTC. It yields the protein CASSRRGGAETQYF.

This clonotype was counted many times. The CDR3 loop reads CASSLFGLLFEQYF. The CDR3 region has the DNA TGTGCCAGCAGTCTATTTGGTCTGTTATTCGAGCAGTACTTC. The V and J genes are TRBV6-2 or TRBV6-3 and TRBJ2-7, with D hard to call. With 5 bases removed from V and 6 bases from J, the gap between germline ends came to 17 bases. The CDR3 covers 14 residues. Germline CDR1 reads MNHEY; CDR2 reads SVGEGT.

The V call is TRBV10-3, the J call TRBJ2-7; 8 positions match TRBD2. V trimming: 7 bases; J trimming: 0 bases; junction bases outside the gene matches: 8. Germline CDR1 is ENHRY and CDR2 is SYGVKD. CDR3 length: 15 residues. The CDR3 DNA reads TGTGCCATCAATGCAAGCGGGGGCACCTCCTACGAGCAGTACTTC. It yields the protein CAINASGGTSYEQYF.

The chain has TRBV4-2 and TRBJ2-3; no definite D call. The CDR3 contains 15 residues. Germline lookup yields CDR1 LGHNA and CDR2 YNFKEQ. Trimming stripped 1 base from V and 2 bases from J, with 10 bases between. The CDR3 sequence is CASSQGISSTDTQYF. The CDR3 DNA sequence: TGTGCCAGCAGCCAAGGAATTAGTTCCACAGATACGCAGTATTTT.

The rearrangement joins TRBV3-1 to TRBJ1-1, with D unresolved. V lost 4 bases, J lost 3 bases, and 9 bases lay in between. CDR1 is LGHDT and CDR2 is YNNKEL in the germline V gene (reference sequence). This CDR3 is built from 13 residues. CDR3 sequence: CASSPPHDTEAFF. CDR3 DNA: TGTGCCAGCAGCCCCCCCCACGACACTGAAGCTTTCTTT.

This clonotype appeared many times. The rearrangement links TRBV6-5 to TRBJ2-6; 10 bases fit TRBD1. The CDR3 loop spans 17 amino acids. From germline, CDR1 is MNHEY and CDR2 SVGAGI. The V gene end was trimmed by 4 bases and the J gene end by 2 bases; junction bases not matched to a gene: 5. The CDR3 coding sequence is TGTGCCAGCAGTTGGACAGGGGGTCTAGCTGGGGCCAACGTCCTGACTTTC. Its translation is CASSWTGGLAGANVLTF.

The table lists this clonotype with a few counts. The gene calls are TRBV27 and TRBJ2-7; a possible D gene is TRBD1 (6 bases). Deletions cut 6 bases from V and 11 bases from J, with 14 bases between. The CDR3 consists of 11 residues. Per germline, CDR1 MNHEY and CDR2 SMNVEV (reference sequence). In DNA form, the CDR3 reads TGTGCCAGCAGAACAACAGGGCAGGAGTACTTC. Its translation: CASRTTGQEYF.

This clonotype was seen more than once but under ten times. This sequence joins TRBV24-1 and TRBJ2-5; weak D call: TRBD1 (6 bases). Between the trimmed V and J ends, which lost 6 bases and 0 bases, there was a span of 13 bases. This CDR3 region has 15 residues. The V gene's germline CDR1 is KGHDR and CDR2 SFDVKD. CDR3 sequence reads: CATSNGQIDQETQYF. The CDR3 DNA reads as TGTGCCACCAGTAACGGACAGATCGACCAAGAGACCCAGTACTTC.

This clonotype was observed a handful of times. The chain has TRBV12-3 or TRBV12-4 and TRBJ1-2; D is perhaps TRBD1 (5 bases). CDR3 size: 15 residues. V lost 0 bases to trimming and J lost 4 bases, with 12 bases between them. CDR3 region: CASSLATRVGYGYTF. The CDR3 nucleotides read TGTGCCAGCAGTTTAGCCACCAGGGTAGGCTATGGCTACACCTTC.

This clonotype has only a few counts. The V and J genes are TRBV10-3 and TRBJ1-5; the match to TRBD1 covers 9 bases. The CDR3 loop spans 17 amino acids. Trimming removed 2 bases from V and 0 bases from J; junction bases left unmatched: 5. CDR1 and CDR2 from the germline V gene are ENHRY and SYGVKD. As DNA, the CDR3 is TGTGCCATCAGTGAGCGTGGGACAGGGCCTAGCAATCAGCCCCAGCATTTT. It yields the protein CAISERGTGPSNQPQHF.

CDR3: CATKDSQETQYF. CDR3 coding DNA: TGTGCCACCAAAGACAGCCAAGAGACCCAGTACTTC. The genes are TRBV10-3 and TRBJ2-5; a weak D match, TRBD1 (5 bases). The CDR3 consists of 12 residues. V lost 10 bases to trimming and J lost 1 base, with 10 bases between them. Germline V lookup: CDR1 ENHRY, CDR2 SYGVKD.

The V call is TRBV3-1, the J call TRBJ2-7; D might be TRBD1 (6 bases). This CDR3 contains 13 residues. Germline V gene lookup returns CDR1 LGHDT and CDR2 YNNKEL (reference sequence). V lost 5 bases, J lost 5 bases, and 13 bases lay in between. The chain's CDR3 is CASSFIQGHEQYF. The CDR3 DNA reads as TGTGCCAGCAGCTTTATACAGGGCCACGAGCAGTACTTC.

This sequence joins TRBV6-2 or TRBV6-3 and TRBJ2-7; D gene uncertain. The germline V gene encodes CDR1 MNHEY and CDR2 SVGEGT. This CDR3 spans 13 amino acids. V lost 2 bases and J lost 6, with 11 bases in between. CDR3 amino acids: CASSYRLEGEQYF. The CDR3 DNA is TGTGCCAGCAGTTACAGGCTGGAAGGCGAGCAGTACTTC.

The rearrangement joins TRBV6-1 to TRBJ2-7, with D perhaps assigned TRBD1 or TRBD2 (5 bases each). This CDR3 spans 16 amino acids. Between the trimmed V and J ends, which lost 6 bases and 0 bases, there was a span of 18 bases. The germline V gene encodes CDR1 MNHNS and CDR2 SASEGT. CDR3 region: CASRNPGPQSSYEQYF. In DNA, the CDR3 is TGTGCCAGCAGAAATCCGGGACCCCAGAGCTCCTACGAGCAGTACTTC.